This TCR beta chain was sequenced for a study of OX40 agonist ivuxolimab in advanced cancers. The study, taken as a whole, reports: Those patients achieving a partial response at 0.1-3.0 mg/kg showed among the lowest clonal expansion. By week 6 at 0.1 to 3.0 mg/kg, blood CD4+ and CD8+ T cells had expanded clonally. Expanded clones were, on average, more numerous in CD8+ T cells than in CD4+.

TCRdb's copy holds only in-frame clones and misses some; the assay was immunoSEQ multiplex PCR. The data hold around 69,000 clones, with around 86% observed a single time. Looked up from germline, CDR1 is MNHEY and CDR2 is SVGAGI. CDR3 length: 12 residues. The V end lost 0 bases, the J end lost 8 bases, and 5 bases lay between the germline ends. In the case of this clone: What it binds is not known.

Autoimmune disease history or systemic immunosuppression led to patients being barred. The sequence came from an adult with an advanced solid tumor such as melanoma, head and neck, liver or kidney cancer. The chain uses TRBV6-5 and TRBJ1-5; D call uncertain. This specimen consisted of CD4+ or CD8+ T cells sorted from blood, obtained in a trial of the OX40 agonist ivuxolimab. CDR3 residues: CASSYSTEPQHF. Written as DNA, the CDR3 is TGTGCCAGCAGTTACTCCACGGAGCCCCAGCATTTT.